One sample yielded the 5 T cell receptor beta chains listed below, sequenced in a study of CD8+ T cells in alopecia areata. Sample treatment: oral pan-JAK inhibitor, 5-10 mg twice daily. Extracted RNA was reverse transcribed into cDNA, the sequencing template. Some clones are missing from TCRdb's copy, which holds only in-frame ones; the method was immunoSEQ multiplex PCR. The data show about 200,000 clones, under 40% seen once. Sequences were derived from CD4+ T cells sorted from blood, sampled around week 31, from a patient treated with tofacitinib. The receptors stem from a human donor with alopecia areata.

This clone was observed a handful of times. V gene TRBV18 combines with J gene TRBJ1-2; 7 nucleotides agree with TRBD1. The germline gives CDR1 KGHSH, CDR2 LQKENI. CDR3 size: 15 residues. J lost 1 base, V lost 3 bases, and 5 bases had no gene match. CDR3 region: CASSPATGDNYGYTF. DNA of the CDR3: TGTGCCAGCTCACCGGCTACAGGGGATAACTATGGCTACACCTTC. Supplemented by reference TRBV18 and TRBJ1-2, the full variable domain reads NAGVMQNPRHLVRRRGQEARLRCSPMKGHSHVYWYRQLPEEGLKFMVYLQKENIIDESGMPKERFSAEFPKEGPSILRIQQVVRGDSAAYFCASSPATGDNYGYTFGSGTRLTVV.

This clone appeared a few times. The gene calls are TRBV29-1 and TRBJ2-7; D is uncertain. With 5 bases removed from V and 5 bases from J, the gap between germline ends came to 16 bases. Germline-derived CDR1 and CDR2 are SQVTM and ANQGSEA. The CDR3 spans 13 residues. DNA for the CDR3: TGCAGCGTTTCAGGCAGGAGTCGCGACGAGCAGTACTTC. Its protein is CSVSGRSRDEQYF.

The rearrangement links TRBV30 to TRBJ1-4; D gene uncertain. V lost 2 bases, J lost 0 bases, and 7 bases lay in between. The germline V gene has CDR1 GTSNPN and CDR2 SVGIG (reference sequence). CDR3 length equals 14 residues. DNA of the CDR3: TGTGCCTGGAGTAAACTTGCAACTAATGAAAAACTGTTTTTT. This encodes CAWSKLATNEKLFF.

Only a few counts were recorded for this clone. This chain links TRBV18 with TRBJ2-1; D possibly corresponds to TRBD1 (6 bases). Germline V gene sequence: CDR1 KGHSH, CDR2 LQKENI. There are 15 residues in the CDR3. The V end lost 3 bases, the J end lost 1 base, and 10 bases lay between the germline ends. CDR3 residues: CASSPQTGSYNEQFF. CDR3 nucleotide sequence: TGTGCCAGCTCACCGCAAACAGGGTCCTACAATGAGCAGTTCTTC.

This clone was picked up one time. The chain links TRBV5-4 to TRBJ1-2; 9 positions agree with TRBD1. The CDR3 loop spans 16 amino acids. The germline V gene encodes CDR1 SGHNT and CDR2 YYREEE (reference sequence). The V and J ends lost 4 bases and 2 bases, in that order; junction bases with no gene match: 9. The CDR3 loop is CASSARDRAGNYGYTF. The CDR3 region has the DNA TGTGCCAGCAGCGCTCGGGACAGGGCAGGAAACTATGGCTACACCTTC. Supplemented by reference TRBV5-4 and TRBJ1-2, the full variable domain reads ETGVTQSPTHLIKTRGQQVTLRCSSQSGHNTVSWYQQALGQGPQFIFQYYREEENGRGNFPPRFSGLQFPNYSSELNVNALELDDSALYLCASSARDRAGNYGYTFGSGTRLTVV.